The 24 T cell receptor beta chains reported below all come from one sample, sequenced in a study of cytomegalovirus exposure and HLA in healthy donors. The PCR ran on 60 Vbeta and 13 Jbeta primers. Profiled with immunoSEQ multiplex PCR; TCRdb holds only in-frame clones, not every one. In the table there are approximately 150,000 clones, around 80% of which are singletons. Material for sequencing was PBMCs. Receptors originate from a man between 40 and 49 years old in good health and CMV-seronegative.

This rearrangement joins TRBV19 to TRBJ1-5; D gene ambiguous. The CDR3 extends over 15 amino acids. CDR1 and CDR2 (germline): LNHDA, SQIVND (reference sequence). Deletions cut 7 bases from V and 2 bases from J, with 15 bases between. The CDR3 nucleotides are TGTGCCAGTATAGCGCGGGGTGGAGGCAATCAGCCCCAGCATTTT. Translating gives CASIARGGGNQPQHF.

V is TRBV7-6 and J is TRBJ2-7, with D unresolved. Germline CDR1 reads SGHVS; CDR2 reads FNYEAQ. V shed 0 bases and J shed 3 bases, with 6 bases lying between them. The CDR3 length is 13 residues. The DNA for the CDR3 is TGTGCCAGCAGCTTAGCGCGGCACTACGAGCAGTACTTC. This codes for CASSLARHYEQYF.

The J gene is TRBJ2-2, the V gene TRBV5-4, with 11 bases identical to TRBD1. The CDR3 sequence is 16 residues long. J lost 4 bases, V lost 5 bases, and 7 bases had no gene match. CDR1 SGHNT and CDR2 YYREEE come from the germline V gene (reference sequence). Here the CDR3 DNA reads TGTGCCAGCAGTCGTGGACAGGGGGCTACCACCGGGGAGCTGTTTTTT. It encodes CASSRGQGATTGELFF.

This sequence joins TRBV30 and TRBJ2-2, with 7 bases identical to TRBD2. V trimming: 0 bases; J trimming: 5 bases; junction bases outside the gene matches: 15. The germline gives CDR1 GTSNPN, CDR2 SVGIG (reference sequence). CDR3 length: 18 amino acids. As DNA, the CDR3 is TGTGCCTGGAGTGTCTCTCTCGCTAGCGGTAAATGGACCGGGGAGCTGTTTTTT. Translation gives CAWSVSLASGKWTGELFF. Supplemented by reference TRBV30 and TRBJ2-2, the full variable domain reads SQTIHQWPATLVQPVGSPLSLECTVEGTSNPNLYWYRQAAGRGLQLLFYSVGIGQISSEVPQNLSASRPQDRQFILSSKKLLLSDSGFYLCAWSVSLASGKWTGELFFGEGSRLTVL.

This chain uses TRBV9 with TRBJ2-7, with TRBD2 identical over 9 bases. Trimming at V came to 2 bases and at J to 3 bases, leaving 6 bases not matched to a gene. Germline lookup yields CDR1 SGDLS and CDR2 YYNGEE. CDR3 size: 15 residues. The CDR3 spells CASSVGGGAVYEQYF. Written as DNA, the CDR3 is TGTGCCAGCAGCGTTGGCGGGGGGGCGGTCTACGAGCAGTACTTC.

The genes are TRBV4-2 and TRBJ2-1; 9 positions match TRBD2. The germline V gene encodes CDR1 LGHNA and CDR2 YNFKEQ. The CDR3 is 15 amino acids. Trimming at V came to 2 bases and at J to 7 bases, leaving 6 bases not matched to a gene. The CDR3 DNA is TGTGCCAGCAGCCAATCCCTAGCGGGATTTAATGAGCAGTTCTTC. This translates into CASSQSLAGFNEQFF.

The gene calls are TRBV11-2 and TRBJ2-1; D gene uncertain. Germline V gives CDR1 SGHAT, CDR2 FQNNGV. This CDR3 contains 15 residues. Trimming removed 0 bases from V and 6 bases from J, with 12 bases in between. The CDR3 reads CASSLEGYPSNEQFF. The CDR3 DNA sequence: TGTGCCAGCAGCTTAGAGGGCTACCCGTCCAATGAGCAGTTCTTC. Together with reference TRBV11-2 and TRBJ2-1, the CDR3 gives the full variable domain: EAGVAQSPRYKIIEKRQSVAFWCNPISGHATLYWYQQILGQGPKLLIQFQNNGVVDDSQLPKDRFSAERLKGVDSTLKIQPAKLEDSAVYLCASSLEGYPSNEQFFGPGTRLTVL.

The CDR3 bases are TGTGCCACCAGCAGAGACCGGGACAGCGCCTACGAGCAGTACTTC. Translation: CATSRDRDSAYEQYF. The chain links TRBV15 to TRBJ2-7; 7 bases align to TRBD1. V dropped 0 bases and J dropped 2; count of bases not matched to a gene: 4. The CDR3 length is 15 residues. CDR1 is LNHNV, CDR2 YYDKDF, per germline (reference sequence). Combining the CDR3 with reference TRBV15 and TRBJ2-7 gives the whole variable domain DAMVIQNPRYQVTQFGKPVTLSCSQTLNHNVMYWYQQKSSQAPKLLFHYYDKDFNNEADTPDNFQSRRPNTSFCFLDIRSPGLGDTAMYLCATSRDRDSAYEQYFGPGTRLTVT.

The rearrangement uses TRBV5-1 and TRBJ2-3, with D maybe TRBD1 (6 bases). There are 17 residues in the CDR3. Germline values: CDR1 SGHRS, CDR2 YFSETQ. Trimming stripped 0 bases from V and 0 bases from J, with 14 bases between. The CDR3 loop reads CASSLVGTYDSTDTQYF. The CDR3 nucleotides read TGCGCCAGCAGCTTGGTCGGGACATATGATAGCACAGATACGCAGTATTTT.

This sequence joins TRBV7-9 and TRBJ2-7, with 7 positions matching TRBD1. Germline values: CDR1 SEHNR, CDR2 FQNEAQ (reference sequence). The CDR3 length is 16 residues. V shed 4 bases and J 6 bases; nucleotides not matched to a gene: 15. The CDR3 sequence: CASSSIFDRVGAEQYF. For the CDR3, the DNA is TGTGCCAGCAGCTCGATATTTGACAGGGTTGGGGCCGAGCAGTACTTC. Together with reference TRBV7-9 and TRBJ2-7, the CDR3 gives the full variable domain: DTGVSQNPRHKITKRGQNVTFRCDPISEHNRLYWYRQTLGQGPEFLTYFQNEAQLEKSRLLSDRFSAERPKGSFSTLEIQRTEQGDSAMYLCASSSIFDRVGAEQYFGPGTRLTVT.

This clone was detected once. The genes are TRBV15 and TRBJ2-5; TRBD2 might be the D (7 bases). The ends were cut back, 7 bases at V and 5 bases at J, with 11 bases in the middle. The CDR3 sequence is 12 residues long. CDR1 is LNHNV, CDR2 YYDKDF, per germline (reference sequence). Here the CDR3 DNA reads TGTGCCACCAAAAGGGGGGGGGAGACCCAGTACTTC. Its protein is CATKRGGETQYF.

CDR3 nucleotides: TGTGCCAGCAGTTTATTCCCTGGGGGCCTTGAAGCTTTCTTT. It encodes CASSLFPGGLEAFF. J is TRBJ1-1 and V is TRBV27; maybe TRBD1 (6 bases). Germline CDR1 MNHEY, CDR2 SMNVEV (reference sequence). Trimming took off 1 base at V and 7 bases at J, with 13 bases between the two ends. The CDR3 is made up of 14 amino acids.

The V call is TRBV19, the J call TRBJ2-5; 11 bases map to TRBD2. The germline CDR1 and CDR2 sequences are LNHDA and SQIVND (reference sequence). CDR3 length: 15 residues. V dropped 6 bases and J dropped 0; count of bases not matched to a gene: 3. The CDR3 loop reads CASSRTSGYQETQYF. The CDR3 DNA reads as TGTGCCAGTAGCAGGACTAGCGGGTACCAAGAGACCCAGTACTTC.

As regards this clone: A read error may produce the germline difference seen at one junction end. The chain combines TRBV7-9 with TRBJ1-6; 7 bases map to TRBD1. Germline CDR1 SEHNR, CDR2 FQNEAQ (reference sequence). The CDR3 loop spans 16 amino acids. CDR3 in DNA: TGTTCCAGCAGCTCCCGGAAGGGACAGTGGGATTCACCCCTCCACTTT. Translating gives CSSSSRKGQWDSPLHF.

The chain carries TRBV6-6 and TRBJ1-5; TRBD1 matches 7 bases. Trimming took 2 bases from V and 5 from J; bases not matched to a gene: 9. Germline V lookup: CDR1 MNHNY, CDR2 SVGAGI (reference sequence). The CDR3 totals 16 residues. CDR3 amino acids: CASSYGGGERDQPQHF. The CDR3 bases are TGTGCCAGCAGTTACGGAGGGGGCGAGCGCGATCAGCCCCAGCATTTT.

The V call is TRBV29-1, the J call TRBJ2-3; TRBD2 agrees at 12 bases. CDR3 length: 18 residues. V was pared by 6 bases and J by 2 bases, with 15 bases of the junction left unmatched. The V gene's germline CDR1 is SQVTM and CDR2 ANQGSEA. This chain's CDR3 is CSVLVGLAGTVVTDTQYF. The CDR3 bases are TGCAGCGTCCTTGTAGGACTAGCGGGAACCGTGGTCACAGATACGCAGTATTTT.

This rearrangement joins TRBV5-1 to TRBJ1-6; weak D call: TRBD1 (6 bases). The CDR3 is 15 amino acids. V was pared by 0 bases and J by 5 bases, with 9 bases between. Germline CDR1 is SGHRS and CDR2 is YFSETQ. CDR3 amino acids: CASSLEQGDNSPLHF. The DNA of the CDR3 is TGCGCCAGCAGCTTGGAACAGGGCGATAATTCACCCCTCCACTTT. The full variable domain, its missing parts supplied by reference TRBV5-1 and TRBJ1-6, is KAGVTQTPRYLIKTRGQQVTLSCSPISGHRSVSWYQQTPGQGLQFLFEYFSETQRNKGNFPGRFSGRQFSNSRSEMNVSTLELGDSALYLCASSLEQGDNSPLHFGNGTRLTVT.

A few counts support this clone. The chain recombines TRBV28 with TRBJ1-2; 8 bases agree with TRBD1. V was clipped by 4 bases and J by 3 bases; unmatched bases: 4. Per germline, CDR1 MDHEN and CDR2 SYDVKM. This CDR3 is built from 14 residues. The CDR3 nucleotides read TGTGCCAGCAGTTCCGGGACAGGCGACTATGGCTACACCTTC. Translation gives CASSSGTGDYGYTF.

This rearrangement joins TRBV28 to TRBJ2-7, with 12 bases that match TRBD2. Germline CDR1 and CDR2: MDHEN and SYDVKM. The CDR3 length is 18 residues. Unmatched junction bases numbered 20, after V lost 5 bases and J lost 9 bases. CDR3 nucleotide sequence: TGTGCCAGCAGTCCCTCGGGTGGAAGTCTAGCGGGAGGGCGGTTGCAGTACTTC. This sequence encodes CASSPSGGSLAGGRLQYF. The full variable domain, with the rest looked up from reference TRBV28 and TRBJ2-7, is DVKVTQSSRYLVKRTGEKVFLECVQDMDHENMFWYRQDPGLGLRLIYFSYDVKMKEKGDIPEGYSVSREKKERFSLILESASTNQTSMYLCASSPSGGSLAGGRLQYFGPGTRLTVT.

The table lists this clone with a count of one. The chain carries TRBV4-2 and TRBJ2-5; D is perhaps TRBD2 (6 bases). The V gene's germline CDR1 is LGHNA and CDR2 YNFKEQ. The CDR3 has 12 residues. V lost 8 bases and J lost 4, with 11 bases in between. CDR3 in amino acids: CASGSGGETQYF. The CDR3 DNA is TGTGCCAGCGGATCCGGGGGAGAGACCCAGTACTTC.

This clone was recorded once. The rearrangement joins TRBV7-2 to TRBJ2-1; 7 positions match TRBD1. Per the germline V gene, CDR1 is SGHTA and CDR2 is FQGNSA. CDR3 length: 15 amino acids. Unmatched junction bases numbered 13, after V lost 5 bases and J lost 9 bases. In DNA form, the CDR3 reads TGTGCCAGCAGCCTAGATCACAGGGGAATAGGTGAGCAGTTCTTC. Protein product: CASSLDHRGIGEQFF.

The rearrangement uses TRBV18 and TRBJ1-1, with 8 bases identical to TRBD1. The V segment lost 1 base and the J segment 3 bases; nucleotides outside the gene matches: 1. Germline V CDR1 and CDR2: KGHSH, LQKENI. This CDR3 has 14 residues. The DNA for the CDR3 is TGTGCCAGCTCACCACTACAGGGGGACACTGAAGCTTTCTTT. This codes for CASSPLQGDTEAFF.

The J gene is TRBJ2-3, the V gene TRBV19; the D gene is possibly TRBD1 (5 bases). Trimming took 5 bases from V and 6 from J, leaving 12 bases between them. Looked up from germline, CDR1 is LNHDA and CDR2 is SQIVND (reference sequence). The CDR3 loop spans 13 amino acids. The CDR3 here is CASSPQGGDTQYF. Here the CDR3 DNA reads TGTGCCAGTAGTCCCCAGGGTGGCGATACGCAGTATTTT.

The DNA of the CDR3 is TGTGCCAGCAGCTTCGATGCGGGTAGAGAGCAGTACTTC. This encodes CASSFDAGREQYF. The chain is built from TRBV5-6 and TRBJ2-5; D may be TRBD2 (5 bases). The CDR3 loop spans 13 amino acids. Germline CDR1 SGHDT, CDR2 YYEEEE. V gave up 2 bases and J gave up 11 bases, with 16 bases separating them.